This entry concerns a single T cell receptor beta chain. The sample is drawn from a study of blood T cell repertoires in COVID-19. On the study more broadly: Samples of COVID-19 (acute and convalescent) were obtained from the United States, Italy and Spain. From T cells, B-cell-depleted T cells, or PBMCs came the material, which was cDNA or gDNA.

As handled by the study authors: Amplification with reference gene primers provided the estimates of nucleated cell counts. Generated by immunoSEQ multiplex PCR, the TCRdb table keeps only in-frame clones and is missing some. That table supplies the V and J calls and clone size; D and trimming were determined from the DNA. The data contain 130,000 or so clones, 80% to 90% of them seen just once; the ten biggest clones take up approximately 2%. This TCR was sampled from a woman aged 45-59 years with acute or convalescent COVID-19. Sequences were obtained from peripheral blood.

The CDR3 spells CASSVSGTSALLQYF. CDR3 DNA sequence: TGTGCCAGCTCAGTTTCCGGGACTAGCGCCCTTTTGCAGTACTTC. This chain joins TRBV18 and TRBJ2-7; 10 positions match TRBD2. V shed 5 bases and J 9 bases; nucleotides not matched to a gene: 13. The CDR3 is made up of 15 amino acids. Germline CDR1 KGHSH, CDR2 LQKENI.